The TCR beta chain described here comes from a study of technical replicates of blood from four donors. V was pared by 8 bases and J by 6 bases, with 16 bases of the junction left unmatched. Germline V gene lookup returns CDR1 MNHEY and CDR2 SMNVEV (reference sequence). The CDR3 runs to 15 residues. Method: immunoSEQ multiplex PCR; TCRdb's copy keeps in-frame clones and lacks some. The data show 79,000 or so clones, with about 92% seen just once and about 0.37% held by the top ten. Sequenced sample: T cells isolated from PBMCs. The chain carries TRBV27 and TRBJ2-7, with 7 bases lining up with TRBD2. This receptor was taken from a human donor in good health. The CDR3 loop reads CASGASWVAGSEQYF. In DNA form, the CDR3 reads TGTGCCAGCGGTGCGAGCTGGGTAGCGGGCAGCGAGCAGTACTTC.